This T cell receptor beta chain came from a study of control samples from healthy donors and cancer patients (dated by TCRdb to 2018 to 2021). As encoded in the germline V gene (reference sequence), CDR1 is LNHDA while CDR2 is SQIVND. Its CDR3 holds 16 amino acids, cysteine through phenylalanine. Kept here is only the CDR3 DNA, which spans 48 bases and is read in frame from base 1. Ends trimmed: V by 5 bases, J by 2 bases; bases unmatched to a gene: 9. Receptor libraries were prepared by the immunoSEQ multiplex PCR assay. TCRdb took over this immuneACCESS table, retaining in-frame rearrangements with V and J assigned. Such tables are incomplete; in checked studies, under half of the missing clones stem from an unresolved V gene, and the remainder is unexplained. This sample gives approximately 170,000 clones in total; 92% of them show up just once. The leading ten clones occupy 0.68% of the sample.

Worth noting for this clone: The antigen it binds to is not known. No much larger clone exists at a distance of one base, and base qualities are not known.

The chain couples TRBV19 to TRBJ1-5; 7 bases in between match TRBD1. What was sequenced was blood. This receptor was identified in a woman between 25 and 40 years old in good health. The nucleotide sequence is given as TGTGCCAGTAGTGCTCGCAGGGGGATAGGCAATCAGCCCCAGCATTTT. Its protein product is CASSARRGIGNQPQHF.